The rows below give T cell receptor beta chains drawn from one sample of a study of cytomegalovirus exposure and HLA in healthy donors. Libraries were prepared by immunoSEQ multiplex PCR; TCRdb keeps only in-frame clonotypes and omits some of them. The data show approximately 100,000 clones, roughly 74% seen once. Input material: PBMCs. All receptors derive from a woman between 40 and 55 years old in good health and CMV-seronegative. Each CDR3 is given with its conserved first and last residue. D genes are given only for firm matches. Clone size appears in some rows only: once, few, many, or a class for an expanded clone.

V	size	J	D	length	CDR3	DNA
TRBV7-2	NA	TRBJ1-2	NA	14	CASSLDSTVRGYTF	TGTGCCAGCAGCTTAGATTCGACAGTCAGGGGCTACACCTTC
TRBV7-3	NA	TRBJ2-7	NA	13	CASSLNGAYEQYF	TGTGCCAGCAGCCTGAACGGAGCCTACGAGCAGTACTTC
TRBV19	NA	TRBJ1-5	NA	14	CASSISGGDQPQHF	TGTGCCAGTAGTATCTCGGGTGGCGATCAGCCCCAGCATTTT
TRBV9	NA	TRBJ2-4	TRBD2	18	CASSVGPSGSSVKNIQYF	TGTGCCAGCAGCGTAGGTCCTAGCGGGAGTTCGGTCAAAAACATTCAGTACTTC
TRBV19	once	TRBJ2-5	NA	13	CASSIRDQETQYF	TGTGCCAGTAGTATACGGGACCAAGAGACCCAGTACTTC
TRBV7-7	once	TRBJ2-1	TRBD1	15	CASSDRGGPNNEQFF	TGTGCTTCCAGCGACAGGGGGGGCCCTAACAATGAGCAGTTCTTC
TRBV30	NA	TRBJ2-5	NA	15	CAWSRGAGLQETQYF	TGTGCCTGGAGCCGCGGCGCGGGTCTCCAAGAGACCCAGTACTTC
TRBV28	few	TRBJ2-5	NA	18	CASSSYNQGLRTQETQYF	TGTGCCAGCAGTTCCTACAACCAGGGGTTGAGGACCCAAGAGACCCAGTACTTC
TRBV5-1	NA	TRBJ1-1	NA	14	CASSLDRLNTEAFF	TGCGCCAGCAGCTTGGACAGACTGAACACTGAAGCTTTCTTT
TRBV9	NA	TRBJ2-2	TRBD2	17	CASSVRAGEINTGELFF	TGTGCCAGCAGCGTACGAGCGGGGGAGATAAACACCGGGGAGCTGTTTTTT
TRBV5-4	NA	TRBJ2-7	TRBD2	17	CASSLSIAGGVSYEQYF	TGTGCCAGCAGCTTATCAATAGCGGGAGGGGTTTCCTACGAGCAGTACTTC
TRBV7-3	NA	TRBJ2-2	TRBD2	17	CASSLTVAGANTGELFF	TGTGCCAGCAGCTTAACAGTAGCGGGAGCGAACACCGGGGAGCTGTTTTTT
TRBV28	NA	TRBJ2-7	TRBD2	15	CASSSVTSRSYEQYF	TGTGCCAGCAGCTCAGTGACTAGCCGGAGCTACGAGCAGTACTTC
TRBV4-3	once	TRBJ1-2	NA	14	CASSQAQGSYGYTF	TGCGCCAGCAGCCAGGCTCAGGGATCCTATGGCTACACCTTC
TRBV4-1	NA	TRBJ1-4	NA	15	CASSRTGVPNEKLFF	TGCGCCAGCAGCCGAACGGGGGTACCGAATGAAAAACTGTTTTTT
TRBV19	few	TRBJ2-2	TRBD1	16	CASSSGQGVWDGELFF	TGTGCCAGTAGTTCAGGACAGGGTGTCTGGGACGGGGAGCTGTTTTTT
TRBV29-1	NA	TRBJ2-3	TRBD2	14	CSVGLAGITDTQYF	TGCAGCGTTGGGCTAGCGGGAATCACAGATACGCAGTATTTT
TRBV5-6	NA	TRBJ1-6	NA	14	CASSVRGLNSPLHF	TGTGCCAGCAGCGTCAGGGGATTAAATTCACCCCTCCACTTT
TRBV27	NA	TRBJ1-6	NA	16	CASSSHGQTYNSPLHF	TGTGCCAGCAGTTCCCACGGACAGACCTATAATTCACCCCTCCACTTT
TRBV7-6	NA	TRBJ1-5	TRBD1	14	CASSLLTGGTPQHF	TGTGCCAGCAGCTTGCTGACAGGGGGCACGCCCCAGCATTTT
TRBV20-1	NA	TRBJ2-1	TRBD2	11	CSASSGSEQFF	TGCAGTGCTTCTAGCGGGAGTGAGCAGTTCTTC
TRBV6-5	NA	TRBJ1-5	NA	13	CASSPGVGQPQHF	TGTGCCAGCAGTCCAGGGGTTGGACAGCCCCAGCATTTT
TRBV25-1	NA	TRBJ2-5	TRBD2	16	CASSEWLAGGQETQYF	TGTGCCAGCAGTGAATGGCTAGCGGGGGGACAAGAGACCCAGTACTTC
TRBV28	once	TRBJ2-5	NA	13	CASSLARQETQYF	TGTGCCAGCAGTTTGGCCAGGCAAGAGACCCAGTACTTC
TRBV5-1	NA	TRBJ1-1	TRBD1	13	CASSLEGRTGRVF	TGCGCCAGCAGCTTGGAAGGCAGGACAGGGCGGGTCTTT
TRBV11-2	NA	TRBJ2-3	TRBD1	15	CASSLPGQGVDTQYF	TGTGCCAGCAGTCTACCGGGACAGGGGGTAGATACGCAGTATTTT
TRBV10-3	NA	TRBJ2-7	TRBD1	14	CAVSYGQGSAEQYF	TGTGCCGTCAGCTACGGACAGGGTTCTGCCGAGCAGTACTTC
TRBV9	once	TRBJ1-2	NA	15	CASSVEGRANYGYTF	TGTGCCAGCAGCGTAGAAGGCAGGGCCAACTATGGCTACACCTTC
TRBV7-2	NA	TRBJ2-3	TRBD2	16	CASSLPGSGDTDTQYF	TGTGCCAGCAGCTTACCGGGTAGCGGGGACACAGATACGCAGTATTTT
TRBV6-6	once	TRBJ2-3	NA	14	CASKAVPTTDTQYF	TGTGCCAGCAAAGCGGTACCAACCACAGATACGCAGTATTTT
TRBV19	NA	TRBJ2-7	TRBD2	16	CASRPGTLAGAYEQYF	TGTGCCAGTAGACCCGGGACCCTAGCGGGAGCCTACGAGCAGTACTTC
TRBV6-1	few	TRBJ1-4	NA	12	CASGRNNEKLFF	TGTGCCAGCGGCAGAAATAATGAAAAACTGTTTTTT
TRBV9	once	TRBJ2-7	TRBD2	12	CASSVGGGEQYF	TGTGCCAGCAGCGTAGGCGGGGGCGAGCAGTACTTC
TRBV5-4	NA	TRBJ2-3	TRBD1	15	CASSWGTGSGDTQYF	TGTGCCAGCAGCTGGGGGACAGGATCAGGAGATACGCAGTATTTT
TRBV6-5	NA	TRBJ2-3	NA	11	CASTRADTQYF	TGTGCCAGCACCCGGGCAGATACGCAGTATTTT
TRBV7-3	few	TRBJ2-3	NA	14	CASSSRGYTDTQYF	TGTGCCAGCAGCTCGCGGGGATACACAGATACGCAGTATTTT
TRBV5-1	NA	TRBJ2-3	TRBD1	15	CASSFNRGSTDTQYF	TGCGCCAGCAGCTTTAACAGGGGTAGCACAGATACGCAGTATTTT
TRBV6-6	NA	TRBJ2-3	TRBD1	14	CASSFQGAADTQYF	TGTGCCAGCAGTTTTCAGGGGGCCGCAGATACGCAGTATTTT
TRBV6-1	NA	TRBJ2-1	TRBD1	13	CASRRQGRNEQFF	TGTGCCAGCAGGAGACAGGGTAGAAATGAGCAGTTCTTC
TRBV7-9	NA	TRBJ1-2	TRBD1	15	CASSLADRGRFGYTF	TGTGCCAGCAGCTTAGCGGACAGGGGGCGATTTGGCTACACCTTC
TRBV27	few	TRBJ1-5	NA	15	CASSSTRRGDQPQHF	TGTGCCAGCAGTTCGACTCGTCGGGGAGATCAGCCCCAGCATTTT
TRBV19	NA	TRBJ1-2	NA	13	CASSIDGAQSRAF	TGTGCCAGTAGTATAGATGGAGCCCAATCCAGGGCCTTC
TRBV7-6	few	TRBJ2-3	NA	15	CASSLDDSGTDTQYF	TGTGCCAGCAGCTTAGACGACTCGGGCACAGATACGCAGTATTTT
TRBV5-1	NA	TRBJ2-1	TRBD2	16	CASSFGGGGAQSEQFF	TGCGCCAGCAGCTTCGGGGGCGGGGGGGCCCAATCTGAGCAGTTCTTC
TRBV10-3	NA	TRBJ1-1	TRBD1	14	CAISEYRGDTEAFF	TGTGCCATCAGTGAGTACAGGGGGGACACTGAAGCTTTCTTT